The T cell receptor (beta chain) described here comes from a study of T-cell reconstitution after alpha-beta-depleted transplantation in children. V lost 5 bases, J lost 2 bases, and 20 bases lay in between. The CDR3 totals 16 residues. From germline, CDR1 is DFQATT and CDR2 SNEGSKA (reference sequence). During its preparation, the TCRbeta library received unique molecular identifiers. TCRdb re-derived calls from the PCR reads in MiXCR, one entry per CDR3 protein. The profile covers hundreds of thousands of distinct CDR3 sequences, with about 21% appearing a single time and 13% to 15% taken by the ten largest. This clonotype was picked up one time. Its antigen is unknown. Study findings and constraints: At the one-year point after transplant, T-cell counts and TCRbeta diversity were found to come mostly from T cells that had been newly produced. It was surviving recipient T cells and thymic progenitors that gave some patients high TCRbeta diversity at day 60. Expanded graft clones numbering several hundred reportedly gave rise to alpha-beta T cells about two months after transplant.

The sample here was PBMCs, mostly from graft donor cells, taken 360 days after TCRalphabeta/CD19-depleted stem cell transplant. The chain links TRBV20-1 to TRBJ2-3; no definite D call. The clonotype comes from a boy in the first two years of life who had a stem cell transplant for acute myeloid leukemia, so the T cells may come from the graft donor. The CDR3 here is CSASTGLISPTDTQYF. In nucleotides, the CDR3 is TGCAGTGCTTCCACTGGGCTCATCAGCCCCACAGATACGCAGTATTTT.